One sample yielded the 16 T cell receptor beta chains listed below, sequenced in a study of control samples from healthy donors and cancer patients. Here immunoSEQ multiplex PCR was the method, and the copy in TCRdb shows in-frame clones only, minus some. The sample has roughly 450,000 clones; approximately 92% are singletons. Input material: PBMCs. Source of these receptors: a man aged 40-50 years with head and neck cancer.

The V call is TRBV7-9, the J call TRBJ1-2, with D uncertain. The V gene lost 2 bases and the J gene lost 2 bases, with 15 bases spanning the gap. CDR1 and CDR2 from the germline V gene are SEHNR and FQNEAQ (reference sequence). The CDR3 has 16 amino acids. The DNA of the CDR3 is TGTGCCAGCAGCTTAATCCGTAGTAGCCCAAACTATGGCTACACCTTC. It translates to CASSLIRSSPNYGYTF.

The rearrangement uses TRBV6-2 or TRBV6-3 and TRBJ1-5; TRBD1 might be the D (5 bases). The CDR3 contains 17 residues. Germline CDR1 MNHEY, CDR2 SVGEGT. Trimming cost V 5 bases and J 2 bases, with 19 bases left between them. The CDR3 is CASSDPDPGFGNQPQHF. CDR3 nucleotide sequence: TGTGCCAGCAGTGATCCCGACCCAGGGTTTGGCAATCAGCCCCAGCATTTT.

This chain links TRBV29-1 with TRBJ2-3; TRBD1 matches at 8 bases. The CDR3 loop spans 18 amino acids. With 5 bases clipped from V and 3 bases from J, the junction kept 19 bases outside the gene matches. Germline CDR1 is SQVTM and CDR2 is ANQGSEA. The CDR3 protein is CSVQPSLRTGRRTDTQYF. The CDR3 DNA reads TGCAGCGTTCAACCTTCTCTACGGACAGGGCGGAGGACAGATACGCAGTATTTT.

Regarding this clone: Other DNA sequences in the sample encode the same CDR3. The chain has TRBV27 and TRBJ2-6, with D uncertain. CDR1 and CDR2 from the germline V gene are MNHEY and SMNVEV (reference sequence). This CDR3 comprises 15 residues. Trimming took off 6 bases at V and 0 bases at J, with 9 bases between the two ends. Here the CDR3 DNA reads TGTGCCAGCAGACCCGTCAGCTCTGGGGCCAACGTCCTGACTTTC. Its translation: CASRPVSSGANVLTF.

The CDR3 nucleotides are TGTGCCAGCAGCTTAGTATCCGGAAACACCATATATTTT. Translated, it gives CASSLVSGNTIYF. The chain uses TRBV7-2 and TRBJ1-3; D gene uncertain. V lost 1 base and J 4 bases, leaving 5 bases between the germline ends. Germline CDR1 and CDR2: SGHTA and FQGNSA. The CDR3 consists of 13 residues.

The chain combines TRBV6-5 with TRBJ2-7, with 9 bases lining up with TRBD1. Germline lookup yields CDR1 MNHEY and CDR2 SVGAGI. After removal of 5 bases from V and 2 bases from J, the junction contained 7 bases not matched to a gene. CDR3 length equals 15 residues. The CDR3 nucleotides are TGTGCCAGCAGTAATAACAGGGGGCCTCCCTACGAGCAGTACTTC. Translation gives CASSNNRGPPYEQYF.

The CDR3 DNA is TGTGCCAGCAGTTTGGTCGAGCAGTACTTC. Its protein is CASSLVEQYF. This rearrangement joins TRBV28 to TRBJ2-7; D is ambiguous. The CDR3 extends over 10 amino acids. V was shortened by 3 bases and J by 6 bases, with 3 bases between the two germline ends. Germline lookup yields CDR1 MDHEN and CDR2 SYDVKM.

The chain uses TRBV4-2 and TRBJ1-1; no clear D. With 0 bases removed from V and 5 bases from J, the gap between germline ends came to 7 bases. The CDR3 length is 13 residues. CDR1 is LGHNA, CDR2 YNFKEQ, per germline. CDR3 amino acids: CASSQERSTEAFF. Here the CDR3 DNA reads TGTGCCAGCAGCCAAGAGAGGTCGACTGAAGCTTTCTTT.

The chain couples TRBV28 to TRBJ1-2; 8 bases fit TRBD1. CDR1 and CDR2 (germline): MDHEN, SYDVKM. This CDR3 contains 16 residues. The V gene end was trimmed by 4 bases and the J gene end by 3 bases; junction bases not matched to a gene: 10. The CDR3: CASSSGQGGTHYGYTF. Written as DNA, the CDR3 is TGTGCCAGCAGTTCAGGACAGGGAGGCACACACTATGGCTACACCTTC.

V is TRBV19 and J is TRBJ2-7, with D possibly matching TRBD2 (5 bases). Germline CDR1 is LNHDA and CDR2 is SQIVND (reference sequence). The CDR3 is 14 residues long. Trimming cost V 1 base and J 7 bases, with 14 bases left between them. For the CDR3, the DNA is TGTGCCAGTAGTATAGTGGCAAGAACGGGAGAGCAGTACTTC. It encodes CASSIVARTGEQYF.

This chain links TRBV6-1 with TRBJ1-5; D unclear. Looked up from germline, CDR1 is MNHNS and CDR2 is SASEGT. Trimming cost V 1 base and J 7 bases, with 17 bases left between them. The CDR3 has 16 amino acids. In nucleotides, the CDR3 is TGTGCCAGCAGTGAAGACCAGTACCGGGTAGGCCAGCCCCAGCATTTT. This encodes CASSEDQYRVGQPQHF.

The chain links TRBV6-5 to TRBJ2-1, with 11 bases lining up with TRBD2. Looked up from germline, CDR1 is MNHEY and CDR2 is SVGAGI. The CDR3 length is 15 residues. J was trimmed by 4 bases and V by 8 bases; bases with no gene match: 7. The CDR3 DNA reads TGTGCCAGCGGGGTATCTAGCGGGAGGTACAATGAGCAGTTCTTC. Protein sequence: CASGVSSGRYNEQFF.

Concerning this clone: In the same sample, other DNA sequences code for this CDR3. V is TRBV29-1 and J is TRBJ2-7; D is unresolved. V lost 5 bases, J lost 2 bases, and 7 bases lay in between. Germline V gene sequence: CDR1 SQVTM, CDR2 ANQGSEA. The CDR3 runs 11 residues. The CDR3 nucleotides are TGCAGCGTTTCTGTTACCTACGAGCAGTACTTC. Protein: CSVSVTYEQYF.

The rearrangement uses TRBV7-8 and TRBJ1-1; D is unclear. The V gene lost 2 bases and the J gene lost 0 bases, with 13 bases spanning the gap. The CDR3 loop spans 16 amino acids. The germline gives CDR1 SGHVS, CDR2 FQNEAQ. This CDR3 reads CASSLFSGGLNTEAFF. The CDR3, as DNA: TGTGCCAGCAGCTTATTCTCCGGCGGCTTGAACACTGAAGCTTTCTTT.

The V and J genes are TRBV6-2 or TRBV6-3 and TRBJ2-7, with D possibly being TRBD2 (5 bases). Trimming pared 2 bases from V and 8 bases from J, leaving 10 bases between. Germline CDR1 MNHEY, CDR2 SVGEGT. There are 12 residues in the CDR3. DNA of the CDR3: TGTGCCAGCAGTTACGGTTCGGGGAAGCAGTACTTC. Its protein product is CASSYGSGKQYF.

This CDR3 is CASSKDGQGGQETQYF. Written as DNA, the CDR3 is TGTGCCAGCTCCAAAGACGGACAGGGCGGCCAAGAGACCCAGTACTTC. This chain uses TRBV18 with TRBJ2-5; 8 bases match TRBD1. The CDR3 runs to 16 residues. J gave up 1 base and V 6 bases, and 10 bases lay outside the gene matches. From germline, CDR1 is KGHSH and CDR2 LQKENI.